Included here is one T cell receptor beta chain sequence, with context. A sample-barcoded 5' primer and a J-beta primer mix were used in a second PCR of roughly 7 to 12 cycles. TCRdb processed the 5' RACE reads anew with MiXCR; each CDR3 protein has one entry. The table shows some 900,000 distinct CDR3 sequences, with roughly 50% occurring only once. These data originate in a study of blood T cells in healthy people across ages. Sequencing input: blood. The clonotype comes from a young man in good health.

CDR3 in DNA: TGTGCCAGCAGCTTAGATAGCGGGAGTTTGGATACGCAGTATTTT. Translated, it gives CASSLDSGSLDTQYF. This chain uses TRBV7-2 with TRBJ2-3; 9 positions agree with TRBD2. CDR3 length equals 15 residues. Germline V gene data show CDR1 as SGHTA and CDR2 as FQGNSA. V trimming: 1 base; J trimming: 6 bases; junction bases outside the gene matches: 5.